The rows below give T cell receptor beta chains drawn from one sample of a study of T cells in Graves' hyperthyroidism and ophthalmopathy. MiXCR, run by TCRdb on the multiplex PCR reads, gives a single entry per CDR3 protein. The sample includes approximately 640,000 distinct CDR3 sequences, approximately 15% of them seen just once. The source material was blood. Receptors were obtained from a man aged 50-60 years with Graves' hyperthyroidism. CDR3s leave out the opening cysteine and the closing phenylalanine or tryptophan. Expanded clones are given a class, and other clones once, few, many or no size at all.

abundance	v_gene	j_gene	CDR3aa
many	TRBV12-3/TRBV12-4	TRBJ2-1	ASSFSGSHDEQF
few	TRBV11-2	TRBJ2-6	ANSLVFRANVLT
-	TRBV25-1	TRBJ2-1	ASSEKFLIVDEQF
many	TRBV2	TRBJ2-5	ASSNQPGRAGGRLY
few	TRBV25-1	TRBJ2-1	ASSANLRAYNEQF
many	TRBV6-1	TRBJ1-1	ASTTGSALRTEAF
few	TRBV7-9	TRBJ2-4	ASSTRTDSKNIQY
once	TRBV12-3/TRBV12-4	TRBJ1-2	ASSLGQRLYGYT
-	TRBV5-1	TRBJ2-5	ASSSGLAGGITQY
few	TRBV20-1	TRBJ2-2	SAAGTSLSGELF
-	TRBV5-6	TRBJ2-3	ASSLLNLVADTQY
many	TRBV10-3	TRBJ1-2	AISDRENYGYT
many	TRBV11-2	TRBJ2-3	ASSLGSTSGSTDTQY
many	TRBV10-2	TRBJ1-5	ATHQGSNLGNQPQH
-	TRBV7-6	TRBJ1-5	ASSPTGRDQPQH
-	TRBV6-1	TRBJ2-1	ASSKGLEYNEQF
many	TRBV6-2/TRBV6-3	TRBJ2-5	ASNHGPAGQETQY
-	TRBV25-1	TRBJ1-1	ASSEYPGPAF
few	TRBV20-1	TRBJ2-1	SARDLASGPRGNEQF
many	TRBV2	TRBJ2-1	ASSGGLWNEQF
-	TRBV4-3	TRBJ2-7	ASSPGLAGVPEQY
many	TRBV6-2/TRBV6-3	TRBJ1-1	ASSYATGRGKAF
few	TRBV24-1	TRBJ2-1	ATSAFQGAYNEQF
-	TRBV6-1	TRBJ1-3	ASTGGNTIY
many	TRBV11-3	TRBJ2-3	ASNLGSYGADTQY
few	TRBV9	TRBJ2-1	ASSQTGTSGKNEQF
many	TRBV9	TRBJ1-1	ASSGWDSSNTEAF
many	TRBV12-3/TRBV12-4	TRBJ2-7	ASSLAGAYYEQY
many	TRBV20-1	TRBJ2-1	SAIGDEGLRNEQF
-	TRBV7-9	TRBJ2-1	ASSLVDRSGSDEQF
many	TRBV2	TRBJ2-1	ASSVDGRSYNEQF
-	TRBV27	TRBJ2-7	ASSFNSRYEQY
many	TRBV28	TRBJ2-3	ASSTLKQGRPDTQY
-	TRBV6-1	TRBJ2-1	ASSSSGRLHNEQF
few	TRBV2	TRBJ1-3	ASSRQGAGGNTIY
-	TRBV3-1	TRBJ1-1	ASSQGGLSPNTEAF
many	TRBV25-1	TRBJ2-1	ASSEPGSYNEQF
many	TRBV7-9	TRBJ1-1	ASSSGTAMNTEAF
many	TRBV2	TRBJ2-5	ASSAQAAQY
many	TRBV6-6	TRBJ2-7	ASSYTPAGVNYEQY
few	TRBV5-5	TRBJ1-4	ASSLGRGEINEKLF
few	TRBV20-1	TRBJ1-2	SALRTGGGGYT
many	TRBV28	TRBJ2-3	ASSFSGGADTQY
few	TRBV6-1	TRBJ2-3	ASSPTSSSTDTQY
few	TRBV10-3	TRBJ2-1	AISGTGTSSSLGQF
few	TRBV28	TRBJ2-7	ASSFPDRYYEQY
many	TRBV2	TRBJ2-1	ASSVRGPSSYNEQF
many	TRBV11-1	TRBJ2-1	ASSVGQGIYNEQF
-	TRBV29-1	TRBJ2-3	SVGQASTDTQY
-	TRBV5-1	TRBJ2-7	ASSWNSAAYEQY
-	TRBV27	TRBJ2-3	ASRKEISSTDTQY
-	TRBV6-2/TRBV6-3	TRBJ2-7	ASSQTGTSVYEQY
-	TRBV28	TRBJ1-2	ASRPGLFGYT
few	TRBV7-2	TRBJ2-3	ASSLILAGGSQY
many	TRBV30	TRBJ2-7	AWRARDRVSYEQY
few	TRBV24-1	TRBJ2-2	ATSDPRGPLNTGELF
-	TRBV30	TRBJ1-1	AWRPGWTTEAF
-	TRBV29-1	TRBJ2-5	SVKTGTRHATQY
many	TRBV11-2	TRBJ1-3	ASSLAARGTGNTIY
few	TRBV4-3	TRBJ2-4	ASSQDQRGDIQY